Listed here are 10 T cell receptor beta chains from one sample, sequenced in a study of T cell repertoires in cytomegalovirus infection. For these TCRs, the target antigens are not known. TCRdb recomputed calls from the reads with MiXCR, one row per CDR3 protein. The repertoire holds about 920,000 distinct CDR3 sequences, with roughly 31% as singletons. The sample was cultured CD8+ T cells from PBMCs, taken from culture after CMV antigen stimulation. These receptor sequences come from a human donor in good health (CMV status not recorded). Some clones in this sample may be carry-over from other donors' samples.

This clonotype showed up many times. The chain has TRBV12-3 or TRBV12-4 and TRBJ1-2; D ambiguous. The CDR3 contains 15 residues. V dropped 6 bases and J dropped 0 bases, with 14 bases sitting between them. DNA for the CDR3: TGTGCCAGCAGCCAAGGACGGCCTGCTAACTATGGCTACACCTTC. Its protein is CASSQGRPANYGYTF.

This clonotype appeared many times. CDR3 sequence: CASSLTPGSNTGELFF. The DNA for the CDR3 is TGTGCCAGCAGCTTAACTCCGGGTTCGAACACCGGGGAGCTGTTTTTT. V usage is TRBV7-6 and J usage is TRBJ2-2, with D unclear. V was shortened by 2 bases and J by 0 bases, with 10 bases between the two germline ends. The CDR3 is made up of 16 amino acids. The germline CDR1 and CDR2 sequences are SGHVS and FNYEAQ.

The rearrangement joins TRBV7-9 to TRBJ2-7, with TRBD1 matching 8 bases. V gave up 4 bases and J gave up 1 base; unmatched junction bases: 6. Germline assignment: CDR1 SEHNR and CDR2 FQNEAQ (reference sequence). This CDR3 spans 15 amino acids. As DNA, the CDR3 is TGTGCCAGCAGCTCCGGACAGGGTGCTTCCTACGAGCAGTACTTC. Amino acids: CASSSGQGASYEQYF.

The sample holds a few counts of this clonotype. The rearrangement joins TRBV28 to TRBJ2-2; weak D call: TRBD2 (6 bases). The length of the CDR3 is 13 residues. Per the germline V gene, CDR1 is MDHEN and CDR2 is SYDVKM. Trimming left V 4 bases short and J 10 bases short, with 13 bases between. This CDR3 is CASSSTGVEELFF. In DNA, the CDR3 is TGTGCCAGCAGTTCAACGGGGGTTGAGGAGCTGTTTTTT.

This clonotype was detected many times. V and J are TRBV7-8 and TRBJ2-7; TRBD1 agrees at 9 bases. CDR3 length equals 14 residues. The junction had 5 bases not matched to a gene; V was cut back by 5 bases and J by 3 bases. Germline V gene sequence: CDR1 SGHVS, CDR2 FQNEAQ. The CDR3 loop is CASSGQTGGYEQYF. The CDR3 region has the DNA TGTGCCAGCAGCGGCCAGACAGGGGGCTACGAGCAGTACTTC.

This chain links TRBV28 with TRBJ2-7, with TRBD2 matching over 9 bases. Germline V gene lookup returns CDR1 MDHEN and CDR2 SYDVKM. The CDR3 covers 14 residues. V was clipped by 5 bases and J by 5 bases; unmatched bases: 7. The CDR3 protein is CASSPWASGDEQYF. The CDR3 coding sequence is TGTGCCAGCAGTCCCTGGGCTAGCGGGGACGAGCAGTACTTC.

The V and J genes are TRBV2 and TRBJ1-3; 8 bases fit TRBD1. Germline V gives CDR1 SNHLY, CDR2 FYNNEI. CDR3 length: 17 amino acids. Unmatched junction bases numbered 11, after V lost 5 bases and J lost 2 bases. CDR3 nucleotides: TGTGCCAGCAGTACTCCCCGGGACAGGTTCACTGGAAACACCATATATTTT. The encoded protein is CASSTPRDRFTGNTIYF.

A word on this clonotype: One end of the junction varies from germline; a read error may be responsible. The chain recombines TRBV15 with TRBJ2-7, with D possibly being TRBD2 (5 bases). This CDR3 comprises 16 residues. Germline V gene sequence: CDR1 LNHNV, CDR2 YYDKDF (reference sequence). The CDR3 nucleotides read TGTGCCACCAACAGAGATGGCAGGAGGAGCTCCTACGAGCAGTACTTC. Encoded protein: CATNRDGRRSSYEQYF. Looking up the rest from reference TRBV15 and TRBJ2-7 gives the full variable domain: DAMVIQNPRYQVTQFGKPVTLSCSQTLNHNVMYWYQQKSSQAPKLLFHYYDKDFNNEADTPDNFQSRRPNTSFCFLDIRSPGLGDTAMYLCATNRDGRRSSYEQYFGPGTRLTVT.

J is TRBJ2-5 and V is TRBV6-8, with D possibly matching TRBD2 (7 bases). With 4 bases removed from V and 8 bases from J, the gap between germline ends came to 20 bases. In germline, CDR1 is MNHGY, CDR2 SAAAGT. The CDR3 extends over 15 amino acids. DNA for the CDR3: TGTGCCAGCAGTTCAAACAGGGCGGCGGGGGAAACCCAGTACTTC. Amino acids: CASSSNRAAGETQYF.

This clonotype has just a few counts. The chain combines TRBV5-1 with TRBJ1-2, with TRBD1 identical over 8 bases. CDR1 SGHRS and CDR2 YFSETQ come from the germline V gene. The V and J ends lost 6 bases and 4 bases, in that order; junction bases with no gene match: 2. CDR3 size: 12 residues. The CDR3 here is CASTGQGYGYTF. CDR3 DNA: TGCGCCAGCACCGGACAGGGCTATGGCTACACCTTC.